This passage covers 27 T cell receptor beta chains from one sample sequenced in a study of shared clonotypes between healthy human individuals. Repertoires were generated with immunoSEQ multiplex PCR, while TCRdb's copy carries only in-frame clones and drops some. The table records some 530,000 clones, over 70% of them present only once. Material for sequencing was PBMCs. The source of these receptors is a woman between 40 and 55 years old in good health. Some clones in this sample may be carry-over from other donors' samples.

This chain links TRBV19 with TRBJ1-2; D remains unclear. CDR1 and CDR2 (germline): LNHDA, SQIVND (reference sequence). The CDR3 extends over 15 amino acids. Trimming stripped 3 bases from V and 3 bases from J, with 14 bases between. DNA for the CDR3: TGTGCCAGTAGTATGGAGGACCGACCATACTATGGCTACACCTTC. It codes for CASSMEDRPYYGYTF.

This rearrangement joins TRBV4-1 to TRBJ1-5, with D tentatively TRBD1 (6 bases). This CDR3 has 17 residues. V was trimmed by 0 bases and J by 2 bases, leaving 14 bases between them. Germline values: CDR1 MGHRA, CDR2 YSYEKL. The CDR3 region is CASSQDRRGPGNQPQHF. The CDR3 nucleotides read TGCGCCAGCAGCCAAGATCGACGGGGGCCAGGCAATCAGCCCCAGCATTTT.

Regarding this clone: A read error may be the cause here, since a much bigger clone is one base away. Other DNA sequences in the same sample also yield this CDR3. The chain is built from TRBV28 and TRBJ2-3, with D possibly being TRBD1 or TRBD2 (5 bases each). CDR1 and CDR2 from the germline V gene are MDHEN and SYDVKM. The CDR3 is made up of 17 amino acids. The V end lost 8 bases, the J end lost 2 bases, and 23 bases lay between the germline ends. The CDR3 region has the DNA TGTGCCAGCGGCCCAACGAGAGGGACGGGGTTCACAGATACGCAGTATTTT. Its translation is CASGPTRGTGFTDTQYF. Complete variable domain (other parts from reference TRBV28 and TRBJ2-3): DVKVTQSSRYLVKRTGEKVFLECVQDMDHENMFWYRQDPGLGLRLIYFSYDVKMKEKGDIPEGYSVSREKKERFSLILESASTNQTSMYLCASGPTRGTGFTDTQYFGPGTRLTVL.

This clone appeared a single time. The chain uses TRBV7-2 and TRBJ2-3; 7 bases match TRBD2. Trimming at V came to 4 bases and at J to 1 base, leaving 8 bases not matched to a gene. The CDR3 loop spans 16 amino acids. CDR1 and CDR2 (germline): SGHTA, FQGNSA. The chain's CDR3 is CASSYGLVAGTDTQYF. Here the CDR3 DNA reads TGTGCCAGCAGCTACGGACTAGTGGCGGGCACAGATACGCAGTATTTT.

This chain uses TRBV2 with TRBJ1-1, with D possibly being TRBD1 (5 bases). This CDR3 contains 13 residues. CDR1 is SNHLY and CDR2 is FYNNEI in the germline V gene. V lost 7 bases and J 10 bases, leaving 19 bases between the germline ends. DNA for the CDR3: TGTGCCAGCACCCCAGGAGGGTGGGGGGGAGCTTTCTTT. Translation: CASTPGGWGGAFF.

Regarding this clone: Given a far larger clone just one base away, this is likely a sequencing read error. This rearrangement joins TRBV15 to TRBJ1-5, with a possible D match to TRBD1 (6 bases). CDR1 is LNHNV and CDR2 is YYDKDF in the germline V gene (reference sequence). V lost 0 bases, J lost 7 bases, and 16 bases lay in between. The CDR3 has 16 amino acids. Here the CDR3 DNA reads TGTGCCACCAGCAGAGAGGGAAGACAGGTCAAGCAGCCCCAGCATTTT. Translating it yields CATSREGRQVKQPQHF. Full variable domain (remainder filled in from reference TRBV15 and TRBJ1-5): DAMVIQNPRYQVTQFGKPVTLSCSQTLNHNVMYWYQQKSSQAPKLLFHYYDKDFNNEADTPDNFQSRRPNTSFCFLDIRSPGLGDTAMYLCATSREGRQVKQPQHFGDGTRLSIL.

This clone was counted a few times. The chain employs TRBV7-3 and TRBJ2-5, with 9 positions matching TRBD2. The CDR3 sequence is 15 residues long. Germline CDR1 is SGHTA and CDR2 is FQGTGA. V shed 8 bases, J shed 5 bases, and the junction held 12 bases outside the gene matches. CDR3 region: CASPKHGGRAETQYF. The DNA of the CDR3 is TGTGCCAGCCCGAAGCACGGCGGGAGGGCTGAGACCCAGTACTTC.

About this clone itself: This sample includes further DNA sequences coding for the same CDR3. The CDR3 DNA reads TGTGCCAGCAGCTTAGGGGGCCCGCAAGAGACCCAGTACTTC. Translation: CASSLGGPQETQYF. V and J are TRBV7-6 and TRBJ2-5, with D maybe TRBD1 (5 bases). Per germline, CDR1 SGHVS and CDR2 FNYEAQ. V was cut by 1 base and J by 2 bases, with 8 bases left in between. This CDR3 spans 14 amino acids.

V gene TRBV28 combines with J gene TRBJ1-5; 7 bases are a match to TRBD1. V gave up 6 bases and J gave up 0 bases; unmatched junction bases: 5. Germline V gene sequence: CDR1 MDHEN, CDR2 SYDVKM. The CDR3 extends over 15 amino acids. The CDR3 bases are TGTGCCAGCAGCTTGGACAGGAGTAGCAATCAGCCCCAGCATTTT. Translation: CASSLDRSSNQPQHF. The complete variable domain, with remaining parts taken from reference TRBV28 and TRBJ1-5, reads DVKVTQSSRYLVKRTGEKVFLECVQDMDHENMFWYRQDPGLGLRLIYFSYDVKMKEKGDIPEGYSVSREKKERFSLILESASTNQTSMYLCASSLDRSSNQPQHFGDGTRLSIL.

This chain links TRBV9 with TRBJ2-7, with 8 bases identical to TRBD2. This CDR3 has 13 amino acids. Germline V CDR1 and CDR2: SGDLS, YYNGEE. With 3 bases clipped from V and 6 bases from J, the junction kept 5 bases outside the gene matches. CDR3 nucleotide sequence: TGTGCCAGCAGCGGTGGACTAGCTGGCGAGCAGTACTTC. Translation: CASSGGLAGEQYF. The entire variable domain, with the rest obtained from reference TRBV9 and TRBJ2-7, is as follows: DSGVTQTPKHLITATGQRVTLRCSPRSGDLSVYWYQQSLDQGLQFLIQYYNGEERAKGNILERFSAQQFPDLHSELNLSSLELGDSALYFCASSGGLAGEQYFGPGTRLTVT.

The chain has TRBV11-3 and TRBJ2-1; no definite D call. V was shortened by 3 bases and J by 4 bases, with 7 bases between the two germline ends. The V gene's germline CDR1 is SGHNT and CDR2 YENEEA. This CDR3 is built from 13 residues. The CDR3 nucleotides are TGTGCCAGCAGCTTTCGCTCGTACAATGAGCAGTTCTTC. This translates into CASSFRSYNEQFF. Complete variable domain (other parts from reference TRBV11-3 and TRBJ2-1): EAGVVQSPRYKIIEKKQPVAFWCNPISGHNTLYWYLQNLGQGPELLIRYENEEAVDDSQLPKDRFSAERLKGVDSTLKIQPAELGDSAVYLCASSFRSYNEQFFGPGTRLTVL.

This clone was counted a single time. The genes are TRBV6-5 and TRBJ2-7; D not resolved. V lost 8 bases and J lost 5, with 13 bases in between. Looked up from germline, CDR1 is MNHEY and CDR2 is SVGAGI. This CDR3 comprises 12 residues. The CDR3 reads CASADRRNEQYF. Here the CDR3 DNA reads TGTGCCAGCGCGGATAGGAGAAACGAGCAGTACTTC.

Remarks on this clone: This may be a read error, as it is one base from a much larger clone. The sample contains more than one DNA sequence encoding this CDR3. The chain has TRBV6-4 and TRBJ2-2; 7 bases agree with TRBD2. Germline CDR1 MRHNA, CDR2 SNTAGT. There are 15 residues in the CDR3. The DNA of the CDR3 is TGTGCCAGCAGTGACTCTGCGGGAGAAGCCGGTGAGCTGTTTTTT. This encodes CASSDSAGEAGELFF.

This clone was observed once. The chain combines TRBV30 with TRBJ2-1; 7 nucleotides align to TRBD2. The germline V gene has CDR1 GTSNPN and CDR2 SVGIG (reference sequence). There are 14 residues in the CDR3. V gave up 8 bases and J gave up 7 bases; unmatched junction bases: 14. In nucleotides, the CDR3 is TGTGCCGGAGACACCGGGACTACCTTTAATGAGCAGTTCTTC. Translated, it gives CAGDTGTTFNEQFF.

J is TRBJ1-2 and V is TRBV28, with 8 bases aligning to TRBD1. J gave up 6 bases and V 4 bases, and 10 bases lay outside the gene matches. Germline V CDR1 and CDR2: MDHEN, SYDVKM. There are 15 residues in the CDR3. The CDR3 region has the DNA TGTGCCAGCAGTTCCCGACAGGGGTTTGTTGATGGCTACACCTTC. As protein: CASSSRQGFVDGYTF.

The rearrangement joins TRBV19 to TRBJ1-1, with a possible D match to TRBD1 (5 bases). The length of the CDR3 is 14 residues. Trimming removed 6 bases at V and 6 bases at J, with 17 bases between. Looked up from germline, CDR1 is LNHDA and CDR2 is SQIVND (reference sequence). The CDR3, as DNA: TGTGCCAGTAGCAGGGAGGGGAGTACGGCTGAAGCTTTCTTT. Encoded protein: CASSREGSTAEAFF.

This clone was seen only a few times. A much larger clone sits a single nucleotide away, making a read error possible. This chain links TRBV30 with TRBJ2-7; 7 positions match TRBD1. Per the germline V gene, CDR1 is GTSNPN and CDR2 is SVGIG (reference sequence). The CDR3 is 16 amino acids. Trimming cost V 0 bases and J 3 bases; bases outside gene matches: 11. CDR3 in amino acids: CAWSVRVTGKGYEQYF. CDR3 coding DNA: TGTGCCTGGAGTGTACGGGTGACAGGGAAAGGCTACGAGCAGTACTTC.

A few counts support this clone. CDR3 bases: TGTGCCAGCAGTGATCGAACTCAGAGCTCCTACGAGCAGTACTTC. Protein sequence: CASSDRTQSSYEQYF. The chain combines TRBV6-1 with TRBJ2-7, with D uncertain. The V gene lost 3 bases and the J gene lost 0 bases, with 12 bases spanning the gap. The CDR3 sequence is 15 residues long. Germline V CDR1 and CDR2: MNHNS, SASEGT.

The chain links TRBV27 to TRBJ1-1; D ambiguous. This CDR3 contains 14 residues. V was cut by 7 bases and J by 1 base, with 13 bases left in between. Germline V gene sequence: CDR1 MNHEY, CDR2 SMNVEV (reference sequence). CDR3: CASIPGAGNTEAFF. Written as DNA, the CDR3 is TGTGCCAGCATCCCGGGCGCCGGGAACACTGAAGCTTTCTTT.

As to this clone: A single base is all that separates this from a far larger clone, so a read error is likely. The V gene is TRBV5-1, the J gene TRBJ1-1, with 9 bases identical to TRBD1. The length of the CDR3 is 15 residues. After removal of 4 bases from V and 6 bases from J, the junction contained 10 bases not matched to a gene. Germline V gives CDR1 SGHRS, CDR2 YFSETQ. CDR3 in amino acids: CASSTDRGGFAEAFF. The CDR3 DNA reads TGCGCCAGCAGCACAGACAGGGGGGGATTCGCTGAAGCTTTCTTT.

The gene calls are TRBV4-3 and TRBJ1-1; D call uncertain. Trimming removed 3 bases at V and 4 bases at J, with 9 bases between. This CDR3 has 13 amino acids. The germline gives CDR1 LGHNA, CDR2 YSLEER. CDR3 nucleotide sequence: TGCGCCAGCAGCCACGGCCGGGTCACTGAAGCTTTCTTT. This translates into CASSHGRVTEAFF.

The chain has TRBV11-3 and TRBJ2-1; D gene ambiguous. V was clipped by 1 base and J by 4 bases, with 5 bases between them. The germline V gene encodes CDR1 SGHNT and CDR2 YENEEA. The CDR3 totals 13 residues. The CDR3 reads CASSLGTYNEQFF. The CDR3 DNA sequence: TGTGCCAGCAGCTTAGGCACGTACAATGAGCAGTTCTTC.

V is TRBV14 and J is TRBJ2-7; D is ambiguous. CDR1 SGHDN and CDR2 FVKESK come from the germline V gene. V lost 0 bases and J 3 bases, leaving 18 bases between the germline ends. The length of the CDR3 is 17 residues. The CDR3: CASSQDRRGPLNYEQYF. DNA of the CDR3: TGTGCCAGCAGCCAAGATAGGCGCGGTCCCCTCAACTACGAGCAGTACTTC.

J is TRBJ2-1 and V is TRBV27; 10 bases align to TRBD1. The CDR3 has 14 amino acids. Germline trimming cut 8 bases from V and 7 bases from J; bases unmatched to any gene: 8. CDR1 and CDR2 from the germline V gene are MNHEY and SMNVEV (reference sequence). CDR3 residues: CASQPGQGWNEQFF. In DNA form, the CDR3 reads TGTGCCAGCCAACCGGGACAGGGGTGGAATGAGCAGTTCTTC.

This clone has more than one count but fewer than ten. The chain employs TRBV19 and TRBJ2-1; 15 bases line up with TRBD2. The germline gives CDR1 LNHDA, CDR2 SQIVND (reference sequence). The CDR3 covers 15 residues. V gave up 4 bases and J gave up 9 bases; unmatched junction bases: 4. The CDR3 is CASSTGLAGGAEQFF. The CDR3 DNA follows: TGTGCCAGTAGTACGGGACTAGCGGGAGGCGCTGAGCAGTTCTTC. The variable domain in full, completed from reference TRBV19 and TRBJ2-1, reads DGGITQSPKYLFRKEGQNVTLSCEQNLNHDAMYWYRQDPGQGLRLIYYSQIVNDFQKGDIAEGYSVSREKKESFPLTVTSAQKNPTAFYLCASSTGLAGGAEQFFGPGTRLTVL.

In the case of this clone: A far larger clone is off by one base, so a read error is likely. V and J are TRBV6-1 and TRBJ1-5, with no clear D. The CDR3 runs 13 residues. Trimming removed 1 base from V and 7 bases from J, with 8 bases in between. Germline loops: CDR1 MNHNS, CDR2 SASEGT. CDR3 protein: CASSEDGRQPQHF. CDR3 sequence (DNA): TGTGCCAGCAGTGAAGATGGGCGACAGCCCCAGCATTTT.

The chain carries TRBV2 and TRBJ2-5, with TRBD1 identical over 10 bases. The germline gives CDR1 SNHLY, CDR2 FYNNEI. CDR3 length equals 15 residues. After removal of 7 bases from V and 5 bases from J, the junction contained 10 bases not matched to a gene. CDR3 residues: CASTRQGATGETQYF. The CDR3 DNA reads TGTGCCAGCACTAGACAGGGGGCGACGGGGGAGACCCAGTACTTC.